The clone carrying this TCR beta chain showed up many times. Its target is unknown. The data belong to a study of early T cells in non-severe SARS-CoV-2 infection. Study context: The input, bulk RNA from unsorted whole blood, was sequenced, and chains were unpaired. Study-level findings and limits: Private and CD4 specificities were missed by VDJdb matching, skewed to anti-spike CD8.

TCRdb re-called the 5' RACE reads through MiXCR, storing one row per CDR3 protein. This table has some 80,000 distinct CDR3 sequences, roughly 12% appearing once. The source is an adult who was a healthcare worker with PCR-confirmed SARS-CoV-2 infection or an uninfected control (not recorded which). The donor label of this sample is uncertain. This sample comprised whole blood, obtained at baseline.

This CDR3 reads CASSLAEGGSPISGANVLTF. The DNA for the CDR3 is TGTGCCAGCAGCCTAGCTGAGGGCGGATCCCCTATCTCTGGGGCCAACGTCCTGACTTTC. This chain connects TRBV4-2 to TRBJ2-6, with TRBD2 as a possible D gene (5 bases). CDR1 LGHNA and CDR2 YNFKEQ come from the germline V gene. Trimming stripped 4 bases from V and 0 bases from J, with 22 bases between. This CDR3 is 20 amino acids long.